The 19 T cell receptor beta chains below were found in one sample sequenced in a study of T cells after yellow fever vaccination. TCRdb reanalysed the 5' RACE reads using MiXCR and keeps one entry per CDR3 protein. The sample lists about 310,000 distinct CDR3 sequences, about 3.5% occurring once. Here the sequenced sample was PBMCs, taken on the day of the yellow fever booster vaccination. The receptors here all came from a man aged 18 to 29 who received the YFV17D yellow fever vaccine.

The chain is built from TRBV12-3 or TRBV12-4 and TRBJ2-1; D uncertain. V was clipped by 5 bases and J by 2 bases, with 22 bases between them. The CDR3 length is 18 residues. The CDR3 spells CASSDHDPGSATYNEQFF. Written as DNA, the CDR3 is TGTGCCAGCAGTGACCACGATCCAGGTTCAGCGACCTACAATGAGCAGTTCTTC.

Many counts were recorded for this clonotype. The chain has TRBV7-2 and TRBJ2-2, with 9 bases fitting TRBD2. V shed 3 bases and J 3 bases; nucleotides not matched to a gene: 5. This CDR3 has 16 amino acids. Germline V gives CDR1 SGHTA, CDR2 FQGNSA. The CDR3 is CASSFPAGGHTGELFF. Here the CDR3 DNA reads TGTGCCAGCAGCTTCCCAGCGGGGGGACACACCGGGGAGCTGTTTTTT.

In this sample, this clonotype turned up a few times. V is TRBV29-1 and J is TRBJ2-1; TRBD2 is a possible D gene (6 bases). V dropped 8 bases and J dropped 4 bases, with 15 bases sitting between them. The CDR3 has 13 residues. In germline, CDR1 is SQVTM, CDR2 ANQGSEA. The CDR3 spells CSPREVDYNEQFF. The CDR3 nucleotides are TGCAGCCCCAGGGAGGTCGATTACAATGAGCAGTTCTTC.

This clonotype has at least ten counts. The chain employs TRBV7-3 and TRBJ2-3; the match to TRBD1 covers 8 bases. This CDR3 has 15 residues. The J segment lost 7 bases and the V segment lost 5 bases, leaving 11 bases of the junction unmatched. Germline assignment: CDR1 SGHTA and CDR2 FQGTGA. The CDR3 DNA follows: TGTGCCAGCAGCCCTACCGGGACAGGTATTAATACGCAGTATTTT. This encodes CASSPTGTGINTQYF. The full variable domain, completed using reference TRBV7-3 and TRBJ2-3, is GAGVSQTPSNKVTEKGKYVELRCDPISGHTALYWYRQSLGQGPEFLIYFQGTGAADDSGLPNDRFFAVRPEGSVSTLKIQRTERGDSAVYLCASSPTGTGINTQYFGPGTRLTVL.

This clonotype was found a few times. The rearrangement uses TRBV7-9 and TRBJ1-1; 7 positions match TRBD1. V lost 11 bases, J lost 2 bases, and 5 bases stayed unmatched. The germline V gene has CDR1 SEHNR and CDR2 FQNEAQ (reference sequence). This CDR3 region has 12 residues. CDR3 protein: CAAGGGNTEAFF. In nucleotides, the CDR3 is TGTGCCGCCGGAGGGGGCAACACTGAAGCTTTCTTT.

This clonotype was observed many times. This chain joins TRBV7-8 and TRBJ2-3; the match to TRBD2 covers 9 bases. Germline V gene lookup returns CDR1 SGHVS and CDR2 FQNEAQ. The CDR3 extends over 15 amino acids. V was pared by 6 bases and J by 6 bases, with 10 bases of the junction left unmatched. For the CDR3, the DNA is TGTGCCAGCAGACTAGCGGGCCAATCGGGGGATACGCAGTATTTT. Translating gives CASRLAGQSGDTQYF.

This clonotype was detected many times. V usage is TRBV7-8 and J usage is TRBJ1-2; TRBD1 might be the D (5 bases). V lost 5 bases and J 0 bases, leaving 10 bases between the germline ends. Germline V gene data show CDR1 as SGHVS and CDR2 as FQNEAQ. The CDR3 length is 14 residues. The CDR3 here is CASSPTVSNYGYTF. The CDR3 coding sequence is TGTGCCAGCAGCCCGACAGTCTCTAACTATGGCTACACCTTC.

This clonotype was observed a few times. The V and J genes are TRBV5-4 and TRBJ2-6; 7 nucleotides align to TRBD1. The trim removed 4 bases at V and 0 bases at J, leaving 7 bases unmatched. CDR1 is SGHNT and CDR2 is YYREEE in the germline V gene (reference sequence). The CDR3 totals 17 residues. The CDR3 here is CASSPQGWGSGANVLTF. CDR3 coding DNA: TGTGCCAGCAGCCCACAGGGGTGGGGCTCTGGGGCCAACGTCCTGACTTTC.

This clonotype came up many times. V usage is TRBV12-3 or TRBV12-4 and J usage is TRBJ2-5, with TRBD2 matching 8 bases. The CDR3 is 14 residues long. V gave up 6 bases and J gave up 10 bases; unmatched junction bases: 13. The CDR3 here is CASRASGLALGQYF. CDR3 DNA: TGTGCCAGCAGGGCATCCGGACTAGCCTTGGGCCAGTACTTC.

Many counts were recorded for this clonotype. The chain uses TRBV29-1 and TRBJ2-2; no clear D. The CDR3 totals 15 residues. V was trimmed by 6 bases and J by 6 bases, leaving 20 bases between them. Germline CDR1 is SQVTM and CDR2 is ANQGSEA. The CDR3 DNA is TGCAGCGTATTAGACTCTTTTGGGATTGCCGGGGAGCTGTTTTTT. It translates to CSVLDSFGIAGELFF.

This clonotype was recorded many times. The CDR3 is CSANCGTGYNEQFF. In DNA, the CDR3 is TGCAGTGCTAACTGCGGGACAGGGTATAATGAGCAGTTCTTC. The rearrangement joins TRBV20-1 to TRBJ2-1; the match to TRBD1 covers 9 bases. V lost 4 bases, J lost 7 bases, and 8 bases stayed unmatched. This CDR3 contains 14 residues. CDR1 is DFQATT and CDR2 is SNEGSKA in the germline V gene (reference sequence).

This chain joins TRBV7-2 and TRBJ1-1; D is unclear. The V end was cut by 4 bases, the J end by 0 bases, with 6 bases between. Germline CDR1 SGHTA, CDR2 FQGNSA. This CDR3 is 13 amino acids long. CDR3 in DNA: TGTGCCAGCAGCTACACAGTGAACACTGAAGCTTTCTTT. This codes for CASSYTVNTEAFF.

This clonotype was seen more than once but under ten times. The CDR3 DNA follows: TGTGCCAGCAGTTTAGGAGCGGGGAGTCAAGAGACCCAGTACTTC. Residues: CASSLGAGSQETQYF. The chain has TRBV12-3 or TRBV12-4 and TRBJ2-5; 7 bases align to TRBD2. CDR3 size: 15 residues. V gave up 1 base and J gave up 2 bases; unmatched junction bases: 4.

There are a few counts of this clonotype. This chain uses TRBV5-4 with TRBJ2-1; D remains ambiguous. This CDR3 is 15 amino acids long. Deletions cut 1 base from V and 0 bases from J, with 8 bases between. Germline CDR1 is SGHNT and CDR2 is YYREEE (reference sequence). This chain's CDR3 is CASSLKWSSYNEQFF. The CDR3 nucleotides read TGTGCCAGCAGCTTGAAGTGGAGCTCCTACAATGAGCAGTTCTTC.

This clonotype has a handful of counts. This sequence joins TRBV6-1 and TRBJ2-7; D is unclear. The V gene's germline CDR1 is MNHNS and CDR2 SASEGT. The CDR3 is 14 amino acids. V lost 3 bases to trimming and J lost 2 bases, with 11 bases between them. CDR3 region: CASSDITGPYEQYF. CDR3 sequence (DNA): TGTGCCAGCAGTGACATCACTGGTCCCTACGAGCAGTACTTC.

This clonotype was counted only a few times. Being one base from a much bigger clone, this may be a read error. The chain recombines TRBV6-5 with TRBJ1-2, with D hard to call. Germline V CDR1 and CDR2: MNHEY, SVGAGI. The CDR3 runs to 13 residues. The CDR3: CACRPSGGDGYTF. In DNA form, the CDR3 reads TGTGCCTGCAGGCCTTCCGGTGGGGATGGCTACACCTTC.

This clonotype was seen only a few times. The chain recombines TRBV19 with TRBJ2-7, with D possibly matching TRBD1 (5 bases). The CDR3 consists of 15 residues. Germline V gene sequence: CDR1 LNHDA, CDR2 SQIVND (reference sequence). Trimming pared 1 base from V and 1 base from J, leaving 11 bases between. Written as DNA, the CDR3 is TGTGCCAGTAGTATAGCCCAGACAGATTCCTACGAGCAGTACTTC. Translated, it gives CASSIAQTDSYEQYF.

This clonotype was detected a few times. V gene TRBV24-1 combines with J gene TRBJ2-1; D uncertain. The CDR3 is 18 amino acids. CDR1 is KGHDR, CDR2 SFDVKD, per germline. The V gene lost 2 bases and the J gene lost 0 bases, with 16 bases spanning the gap. CDR3 protein: CATSDWPQHTRSYNEQFF. The CDR3 coding sequence is TGTGCCACCAGTGATTGGCCCCAGCATACTCGCTCCTACAATGAGCAGTTCTTC.

This clonotype has ten or more counts. V gene TRBV27 combines with J gene TRBJ2-7; 9 nucleotides agree with TRBD1. CDR1 and CDR2 (germline): MNHEY, SMNVEV (reference sequence). The CDR3 extends over 15 amino acids. V trimming: 2 bases; J trimming: 4 bases; junction bases outside the gene matches: 6. For the CDR3, the DNA is TGTGCCAGCAGTTTAGAGGGACAGGGCCATTACGAGCAGTACTTC. Translated: CASSLEGQGHYEQYF.